This passage covers 19 T cell receptor beta chains from one sample sequenced in a study of blood T cell repertoires in COVID-19. The data were produced by immunoSEQ multiplex PCR, yet TCRdb's version contains in-frame clones alone and is incomplete. The profile shows some 220,000 clones, approximately 85% of them singletons. The specimen was peripheral blood. These TCRs come from a woman aged 70-85 years with COVID-19, enrolled during active disease.

V is TRBV11-2 and J is TRBJ2-2, with unresolved D. Germline loops: CDR1 SGHAT, CDR2 FQNNGV. The CDR3 is 12 amino acids. V was pared by 8 bases and J by 3 bases, with 7 bases between. Here the CDR3 DNA reads TGTGCCAGCTTGCCAGACACCGGGGAGCTGTTTTTT. Protein sequence: CASLPDTGELFF.

This clone was seen only once. The chain recombines TRBV3-1 (or the pseudogene TRBV3-2) with TRBJ2-3, with TRBD2 as a possible D gene (6 bases). CDR1 and CDR2 from the germline V gene are LGHDT and YNNKEL (reference sequence). V lost 1 base, J lost 12 bases, and 11 bases lay in between. CDR3 length: 12 residues. The CDR3 region has the DNA TGTGCCAGCAGCCAAGTCCCGGGAGCACAGTATTTT. Residues: CASSQVPGAQYF.

The chain employs TRBV5-5 and TRBJ1-1; possible D gene TRBD1, 6 bases. The CDR3 runs 16 residues. The V gene lost 0 bases and the J gene lost 5 bases, with 17 bases spanning the gap. Germline lookup yields CDR1 SGHKS and CDR2 YYEKEE (reference sequence). CDR3 amino acids: CASSLVVVVGATEAFF. The CDR3 nucleotides are TGTGCCAGCAGCTTGGTCGTTGTTGTGGGGGCTACTGAAGCTTTCTTT.

V and J are TRBV9 and TRBJ2-3; 11 bases are shared with TRBD2. With V trimmed by 3 bases and J by 1 base, 7 bases remained unmatched. CDR1 SGDLS and CDR2 YYNGEE come from the germline V gene. This CDR3 has 17 residues. The chain's CDR3 is CASSAEGLAARTDTQYF. The DNA for the CDR3 is TGTGCCAGCAGCGCTGAGGGACTAGCGGCTCGCACAGATACGCAGTATTTT.

The V call is TRBV6-5, the J call TRBJ2-7; TRBD2 matches at 9 bases. The V and J ends lost 3 bases and 2 bases, in that order; junction bases with no gene match: 5. This CDR3 spans 15 amino acids. Per the germline V gene, CDR1 is MNHEY and CDR2 is SVGAGI. CDR3 region: CASSYTGLATYEQYF. The CDR3 region has the DNA TGTGCCAGCAGTTATACAGGACTAGCGACCTACGAGCAGTACTTC.

This clone has a handful of counts. The J gene is TRBJ2-2, the V gene TRBV30; D perhaps matches TRBD2 (7 bases). The V gene's germline CDR1 is GTSNPN and CDR2 SVGIG (reference sequence). V gave up 5 bases and J gave up 7 bases, with 26 bases separating them. This CDR3 region has 17 residues. CDR3 amino acids: CAWGGRGTSAAGGELFF. DNA of the CDR3: TGTGCCTGGGGGGGGCGGGGGACCTCGGCGGCGGGCGGGGAGCTGTTTTTT.

V and J are TRBV5-5 and TRBJ2-1; a weak D match, TRBD1 (6 bases). Germline loops: CDR1 SGHKS, CDR2 YYEKEE (reference sequence). This CDR3 region has 15 residues. The V end lost 0 bases, the J end lost 6 bases, and 13 bases lay between the germline ends. CDR3 sequence (DNA): TGTGCCAGCAGCTTGGCGAGCACAGGGTTCAATGAGCAGTTCTTC. This sequence encodes CASSLASTGFNEQFF.

This chain links TRBV2 with TRBJ1-2; tentative D call: TRBD1 (6 bases). Trimming pared 6 bases from V and 2 bases from J, leaving 10 bases between. The CDR3 contains 13 residues. Germline V gene sequence: CDR1 SNHLY, CDR2 FYNNEI. In nucleotides, the CDR3 is TGTGCCAGCAGCCGACAGGAAAACTATGGCTACACCTTC. It codes for CASSRQENYGYTF.

This chain links TRBV7-3 with TRBJ2-2, with D tentatively TRBD1 (5 bases). Trimming pared 3 bases from V and 0 bases from J, leaving 8 bases between. Germline CDR1 SGHTA, CDR2 FQGTGA. CDR3 length: 15 amino acids. As DNA, the CDR3 is TGTGCCAGCAGCTTGCAGACAGCGAACACCGGGGAGCTGTTTTTT. Its protein is CASSLQTANTGELFF.

The chain couples TRBV6-2 or TRBV6-3 to TRBJ1-5; 9 positions agree with TRBD1. Germline V gene data show CDR1 as MNHEY and CDR2 as SVGEGT. CDR3 length equals 17 residues. The V and J ends lost 5 bases and 6 bases, in that order; junction bases with no gene match: 14. Written as DNA, the CDR3 is TGTGCCAGCAGTCCGGCTCAAGGGGACAGGGTTATTCAGCCCCAGCATTTT. Its protein is CASSPAQGDRVIQPQHF.

This chain links TRBV7-2 with TRBJ2-5; D might be TRBD1 (7 bases). V was trimmed by 1 base and J by 5 bases, leaving 17 bases between them. In germline, CDR1 is SGHTA, CDR2 FQGNSA. The CDR3 has 16 amino acids. The CDR3 nucleotides are TGTGCCAGCAGCTTAGATACTAGCAGGGGGTATGAGACCCAGTACTTC. Translation gives CASSLDTSRGYETQYF.

This clone was recorded once. V usage is TRBV7-8 and J usage is TRBJ1-6, with D hard to call. Germline-derived CDR1 and CDR2 are SGHVS and FQNEAQ. The CDR3 spans 15 residues. Trimming shortened V by 7 bases and J by 6 bases, and 16 bases separated the two germline ends. CDR3: CASTKAERSNSPLHF. As DNA, the CDR3 is TGTGCCAGCACTAAGGCCGAAAGGAGTAATTCACCCCTCCACTTT. The full variable domain, with the rest looked up from reference TRBV7-8 and TRBJ1-6, is GAGVSQSPRYKVAKRGQDVALRCDPISGHVSLFWYQQALGQGPEFLTYFQNEAQLDKSGLPSDRFFAERPEGSVSTLKIQRTQQEDSAVYLCASTKAERSNSPLHFGNGTRLTVT.

The rearrangement uses TRBV18 and TRBJ1-6; D gene unclear. The CDR3 is 15 residues long. In germline, CDR1 is KGHSH, CDR2 LQKENI. Trimming removed 0 bases at V and 6 bases at J, with 9 bases between. CDR3 region: CASSPPSGLNSPLHF. DNA of the CDR3: TGTGCCAGCTCACCACCTTCAGGTCTTAATTCACCCCTCCACTTT.

The chain couples TRBV25-1 to TRBJ2-7; 9 nucleotides match TRBD2. From germline, CDR1 is MGHDK and CDR2 SYGVNS. With V trimmed by 6 bases and J by 2 bases, 5 bases remained unmatched. The CDR3 is 14 amino acids. The CDR3 coding sequence is TGTGCCAGCAGCCTAGCGGGGTCCACCTACGAGCAGTACTTC. It specifies CASSLAGSTYEQYF.

The rearrangement joins TRBV27 to TRBJ2-1; 10 nucleotides match TRBD2. The CDR3 is made up of 15 amino acids. The germline V gene has CDR1 MNHEY and CDR2 SMNVEV (reference sequence). V lost 5 bases to trimming and J lost 8 bases; unmatched junction nucleotides: 9. CDR3 region: CASSRALAGVDEQFF. For the CDR3, the DNA is TGTGCCAGCAGTCGCGCTCTAGCGGGAGTTGATGAGCAGTTCTTC.

On this clone: Other DNA sequences from this sample encode an identical CDR3 as well. The V and J genes are TRBV30 and TRBJ1-2, with 7 bases aligning to TRBD1. CDR1 is GTSNPN and CDR2 is SVGIG in the germline V gene (reference sequence). This CDR3 spans 14 amino acids. V dropped 0 bases and J dropped 2; count of bases not matched to a gene: 3. CDR3 sequence: CAWSVGTANYGYTF. CDR3 DNA sequence: TGTGCCTGGAGTGTTGGGACAGCCAACTATGGCTACACCTTC.

The chain carries TRBV9 and TRBJ1-2, with 7 nucleotides matching TRBD1. The CDR3 has 14 residues. V lost 3 bases and J lost 5; bases outside the gene matches: 7. Germline V gives CDR1 SGDLS, CDR2 YYNGEE. The CDR3 reads CASSATGVGYGYTF. The CDR3 DNA reads as TGTGCCAGCAGCGCTACAGGGGTGGGGTATGGCTACACCTTC.

The rearrangement uses TRBV27 and TRBJ2-7; weak D call: TRBD1 (5 bases). V lost 7 bases, J lost 4 bases, and 14 bases lay in between. Germline loops: CDR1 MNHEY, CDR2 SMNVEV (reference sequence). The CDR3 spans 13 residues. The CDR3 sequence: CASNRAGMYEQYF. CDR3 in DNA: TGTGCCAGCAACCGCGCAGGGATGTACGAGCAGTACTTC.

V usage is TRBV27 and J usage is TRBJ1-2; 7 positions match TRBD1. CDR3 size: 15 residues. Per germline, CDR1 MNHEY and CDR2 SMNVEV (reference sequence). The V and J ends lost 7 bases and 4 bases, in that order; junction bases with no gene match: 12. Written as DNA, the CDR3 is TGTGCCAGCACCTCAAAGGGGGGACAGCTCTATGGCTACACCTTC. Translation: CASTSKGGQLYGYTF.